The 2 T cell receptor beta chains reported below all come from one sample, sequenced in a study of blood T cell repertoires in COVID-19. Profiling relied on immunoSEQ multiplex PCR, and the TCRdb table lists in-frame clones only, not all of them. The table lists some 300,000 clones, roughly 88% of them singletons. The material sequenced was PBMCs or T cells enriched from blood (not recorded which). These TCRs come from a woman aged 25-40 years who had recovered from COVID-19.

The chain uses TRBV7-6 and TRBJ1-3; D unclear. CDR3 length: 16 residues. Germline V gives CDR1 SGHVS, CDR2 FNYEAQ. V was clipped by 5 bases and J by 0 bases, with 14 bases between them. The CDR3 bases are TGTGCCAGCAGCCCCGGTGAGCACTTCTCTGGAAACACCATATATTTT. Amino acids: CASSPGEHFSGNTIYF.

This clone was seen just once. V and J are TRBV15 and TRBJ1-1, with TRBD1 matching 9 bases. CDR1 is LNHNV and CDR2 is YYDKDF in the germline V gene (reference sequence). The CDR3 consists of 14 residues. V was clipped by 3 bases and J by 5 bases; unmatched bases: 4. CDR3 bases: TGTGCCACCAGCAGGAACAGGGGGCTAACTGAAGCTTTCTTT. It yields the protein CATSRNRGLTEAFF. Full variable domain (missing parts from reference TRBV15 and TRBJ1-1): DAMVIQNPRYQVTQFGKPVTLSCSQTLNHNVMYWYQQKSSQAPKLLFHYYDKDFNNEADTPDNFQSRRPNTSFCFLDIRSPGLGDTAMYLCATSRNRGLTEAFFGQGTRLTVV.